These T cell receptor beta chains were read from a single sample in a study of cytotoxic CD8 clonotypes in ibrutinib-treated CLL. Data came from immunoSEQ multiplex PCR; TCRdb stores just in-frame clones and leaves some out. Of 150,000 to 200,000 clones detected, around 80% appear once; the ten largest clones hold about 4.5%. The starting material was PBMCs, obtained after 24 months of ibrutinib treatment. These receptors were collected from a human donor with chronic lymphocytic leukemia. CDR3s leave out the opening cysteine and the closing phenylalanine or tryptophan. Each record gives: V gene, D gene, J gene, CDR3 protein. The D gene is left open where the match is weak.

>TRBV6-6|NA|TRBJ2-7
ASSYQGGYEQY
>TRBV27|NA|TRBJ2-1
ASSWDAGDPNEQF
>TRBV7-9|NA|TRBJ2-7
ASSQEALYEQY
>TRBV7-8|TRBD1|TRBJ2-7
ASSLGTGGRSSYEQY
>TRBV27|TRBD2|TRBJ2-3
ATGTSGRNTDTQY
>TRBV9|NA|TRBJ2-3
ASCWRDVSTDTQY
>TRBV5-8|NA|TRBJ1-3
ASSFQWVGNTIY
>TRBV11-2|NA|TRBJ2-5
ASSSDGETQY
>TRBV29-1|TRBD1|TRBJ1-2
SADRGFPYGYT
>TRBV7-3|NA|TRBJ1-1
ASSNGPGGSTEAF
>TRBV30|TRBD2|TRBJ2-7
AWSSQLAGGPQY
>TRBV2|TRBD1|TRBJ1-5
ASRGNRGGHQPQH
>TRBV4-2|NA|TRBJ1-1
ASSQPGPLNTEAF
>TRBV18|NA|TRBJ1-2
ASSPQEGTTNYGYT
>TRBV21-1|NA|TRBJ1-3
ASSKGGVTGSKQNTIY
>TRBV4-1|NA|TRBJ1-1
ASSQGEGLNTEAF
>TRBV30|NA|TRBJ1-4
ARQSTNEKLF
>TRBV6-6|NA|TRBJ1-5
ASRLQGGQPQH
>TRBV6-5|TRBD1|TRBJ1-1
ASSYRQGNTEAF
>TRBV18|TRBD2|TRBJ2-3
ASSPDSGSLDTQY
>TRBV30|NA|TRBJ2-2
AWRPGGAGELF
>TRBV6-6|TRBD1|TRBJ1-1
ATYRDRGQNTEAF
>TRBV7-2|NA|TRBJ1-4
ASSLANEKLF
>TRBV2|TRBD1|TRBJ2-1
ASSGTGASYNEQF
>TRBV5-6|NA|TRBJ1-1
ASSLVGRRNTEAF
>TRBV7-9|NA|TRBJ2-1
ASSLSFDEQF
>TRBV6-1|TRBD1|TRBJ1-1
ASRRTGLNTEAF
>TRBV7-3|NA|TRBJ2-7
ASSLSGGTASYEQY
>TRBV18|NA|TRBJ1-1
ASSDRENTEAF
>TRBV19|NA|TRBJ1-5
ASKGIPNYSNQPQH
>TRBV6-6|NA|TRBJ2-5
ASSRTIRETQY
>TRBV28|TRBD1|TRBJ2-3
ASSLRGLTDTQY
>TRBV7-2|TRBD1|TRBJ2-1
ASSLDHGTGGRYNEQF
>TRBV7-8|TRBD2|TRBJ2-2
ASSLTTGLASTGELF
>TRBV18|NA|TRBJ1-4
ASSPLVDATNEKLF
>TRBV1|NA|TRBJ2-2
TSRAKGLAGGQNTGELF
>TRBV18|TRBD2|TRBJ2-7
ASSPLILAGVGDEQY